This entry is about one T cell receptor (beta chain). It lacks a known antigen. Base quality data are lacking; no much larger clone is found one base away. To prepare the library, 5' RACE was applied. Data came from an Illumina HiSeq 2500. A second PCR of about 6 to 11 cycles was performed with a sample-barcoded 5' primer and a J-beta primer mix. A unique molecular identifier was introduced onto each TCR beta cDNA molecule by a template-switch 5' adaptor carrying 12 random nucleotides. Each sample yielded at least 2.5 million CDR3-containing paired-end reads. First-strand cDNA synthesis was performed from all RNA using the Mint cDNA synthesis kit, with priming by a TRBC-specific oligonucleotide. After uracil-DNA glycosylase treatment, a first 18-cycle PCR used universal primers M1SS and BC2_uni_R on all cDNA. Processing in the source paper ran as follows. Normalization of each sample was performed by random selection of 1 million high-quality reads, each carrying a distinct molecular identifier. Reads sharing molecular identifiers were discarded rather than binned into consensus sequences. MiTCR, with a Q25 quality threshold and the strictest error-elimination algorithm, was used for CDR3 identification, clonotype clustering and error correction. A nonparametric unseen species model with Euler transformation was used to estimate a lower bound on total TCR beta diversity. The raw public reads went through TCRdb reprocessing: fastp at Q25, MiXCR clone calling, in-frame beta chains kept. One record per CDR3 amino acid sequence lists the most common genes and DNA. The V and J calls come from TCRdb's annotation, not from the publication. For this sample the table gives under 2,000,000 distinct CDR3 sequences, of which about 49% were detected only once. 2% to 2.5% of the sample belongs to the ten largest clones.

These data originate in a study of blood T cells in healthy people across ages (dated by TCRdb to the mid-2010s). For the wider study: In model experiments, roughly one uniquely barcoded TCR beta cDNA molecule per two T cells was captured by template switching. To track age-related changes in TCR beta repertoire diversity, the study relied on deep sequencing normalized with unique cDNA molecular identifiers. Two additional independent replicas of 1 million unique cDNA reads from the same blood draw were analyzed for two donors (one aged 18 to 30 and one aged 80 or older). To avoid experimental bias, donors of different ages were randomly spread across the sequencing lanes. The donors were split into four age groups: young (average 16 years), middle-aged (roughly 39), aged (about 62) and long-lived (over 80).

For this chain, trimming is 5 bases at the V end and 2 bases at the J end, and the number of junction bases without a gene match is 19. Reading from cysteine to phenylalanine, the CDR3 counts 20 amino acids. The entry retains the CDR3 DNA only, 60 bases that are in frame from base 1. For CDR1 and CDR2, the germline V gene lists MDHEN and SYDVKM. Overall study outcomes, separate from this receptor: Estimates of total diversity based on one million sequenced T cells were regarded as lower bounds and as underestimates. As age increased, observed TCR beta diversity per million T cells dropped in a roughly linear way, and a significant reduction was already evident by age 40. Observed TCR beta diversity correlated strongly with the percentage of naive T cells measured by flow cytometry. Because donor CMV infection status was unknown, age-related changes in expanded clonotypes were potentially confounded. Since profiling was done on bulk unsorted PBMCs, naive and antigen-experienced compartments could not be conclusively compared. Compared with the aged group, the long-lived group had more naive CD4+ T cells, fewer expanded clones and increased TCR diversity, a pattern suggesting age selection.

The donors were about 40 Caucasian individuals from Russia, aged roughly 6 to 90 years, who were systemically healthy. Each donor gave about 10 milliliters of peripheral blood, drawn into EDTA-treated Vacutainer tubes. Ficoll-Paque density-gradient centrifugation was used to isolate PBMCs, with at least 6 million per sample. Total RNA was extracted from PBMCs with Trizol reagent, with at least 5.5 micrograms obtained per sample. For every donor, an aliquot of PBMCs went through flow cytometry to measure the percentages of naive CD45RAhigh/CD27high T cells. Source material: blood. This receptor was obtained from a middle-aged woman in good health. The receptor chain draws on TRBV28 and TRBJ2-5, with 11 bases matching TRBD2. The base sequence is TGTGCCAGCAGTCCTACCTTTAAGGGACTAGCGGACGGTATACAAGAGACCCAGTACTTC. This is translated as CASSPTFKGLADGIQETQYF.